These 27 T cell receptor beta chains were sequenced from one sample in a study of PD-1 blockade in classical Hodgkin lymphoma. The patients all showed relapse after autologous stem cell transplantation, while their brentuximab vedotin exposure varied. Sequenced by immunoSEQ multiplex PCR; TCRdb stores in-frame clones only, minus some. The profile shows 35,000 or so clones, around 70% of them singletons. Sequenced here: peripheral blood mononuclear cells (PBMCs), sampled before the second cycle of nivolumab. The origin of the receptors is a human donor with classical Hodgkin lymphoma.

The chain couples TRBV2 to TRBJ2-1; the match to TRBD1 covers 10 bases. The germline V gene encodes CDR1 SNHLY and CDR2 FYNNEI. CDR3 size: 10 residues. V was pared by 5 bases and J by 15 bases, with 1 base of the junction left unmatched. DNA for the CDR3: TGTGCCAGCAGTAGGGACAGGGGGTTCTTC. It translates to CASSRDRGFF.

CDR3 nucleotide sequence: TGCACCGGGCTTCGAGGGTCTGAAGCTTTCTTT. It specifies CTGLRGSEAFF. The V call is TRBV29-1, the J call TRBJ1-1; D call uncertain. The CDR3 length is 11 residues. Germline V gene data show CDR1 as SQVTM and CDR2 as ANQGSEA.

The rearrangement uses TRBV25-1 and TRBJ2-1; 10 bases are shared with TRBD2. Germline V gene lookup returns CDR1 MGHDK and CDR2 SYGVNS. V shed 4 bases, J shed 4 bases, and the junction held 7 bases outside the gene matches. The CDR3 totals 16 residues. CDR3 DNA: TGTGCCAGCAGTGGGGGAACTAGCGGGAATTACAATGAGCAGTTCTTC. This sequence encodes CASSGGTSGNYNEQFF.

J is TRBJ1-1 and V is TRBV12-2; TRBD1 reflects the table's D call only, with no check against the DNA. TRBV12-2 is a listed pseudogene. CDR3 size: 13 residues. For the CDR3, the DNA is TGTGCAAGTCGCTGGGACAGGGGCACTGAAGCTTTCTTT. This sequence encodes CASRWDRGTEAFF.

The chain is built from TRBV4-2 and TRBJ1-4; D perhaps matches TRBD1 (5 bases). The ends were cut back, 0 bases at V and 11 bases at J, with 10 bases in the middle. The CDR3 is made up of 13 amino acids. Germline CDR1 and CDR2: LGHNA and YNFKEQ. In nucleotides, the CDR3 is TGTGCCAGCAGCCAAGATACAGGCTGGAAACTGTTTTTT. Amino acid sequence: CASSQDTGWKLFF.

The chain is built from TRBV5-4 and TRBJ2-7; tentatively, D is TRBD1 or TRBD2 (5 bases each). This CDR3 comprises 14 residues. Trimming cost V 5 bases and J 1 base, with 13 bases left between them. Germline lookup yields CDR1 SGHNT and CDR2 YYREEE (reference sequence). CDR3 sequence: CASSQGPQSYEQYF. The CDR3 nucleotides read TGTGCCAGCAGTCAGGGACCGCAGTCCTACGAGCAGTACTTC.

The chain is built from TRBV19 and TRBJ2-2, with no clear D. The CDR3 length is 15 residues. From germline, CDR1 is LNHDA and CDR2 SQIVND (reference sequence). V dropped 2 bases and J dropped 8 bases, with 15 bases sitting between them. The CDR3 loop reads CASSIQDSSRGELFF. The CDR3 region has the DNA TGTGCCAGTAGTATACAAGACTCCAGTAGAGGGGAGCTGTTTTTT.

This sequence joins TRBV2 and TRBJ1-2; D is uncertain. With 1 base removed from V and 5 bases from J, the gap between germline ends came to 11 bases. The germline V gene encodes CDR1 SNHLY and CDR2 FYNNEI. The CDR3 totals 14 residues. In DNA form, the CDR3 reads TGTGCCAGCAGTGAAGGGTTGTTGGGGTATGGCTACACCTTC. It yields the protein CASSEGLLGYGYTF.

Here the CDR3 reads CAWRIKQGSSTEAFF. The CDR3 DNA reads TGTGCCTGGAGGATTAAACAGGGTTCGAGCACTGAAGCTTTCTTT. The J gene is TRBJ1-1, the V gene TRBV30, with a weak D call TRBD1 (6 bases). The CDR3 is 15 amino acids. Germline lookup yields CDR1 GTSNPN and CDR2 SVGIG (reference sequence). V was trimmed by 3 bases and J by 4 bases, leaving 18 bases between them.

The chain recombines TRBV7-2 with TRBJ2-1; 7 bases match TRBD2. V shed 5 bases and J 7 bases; nucleotides not matched to a gene: 14. Germline CDR1 is SGHTA and CDR2 is FQGNSA. The CDR3 consists of 16 residues. CDR3 in DNA: TGTGCCAGCAGCCACTCTCAGCGGGACCATTGGAATGAGCAGTTCTTC. Translation: CASSHSQRDHWNEQFF.

CDR3 region: CASSQAGTAAYEQYF. For the CDR3, the DNA is TGCGCCAGCAGCCAAGCCGGGACGGCAGCCTACGAGCAGTACTTC. The rearrangement joins TRBV5-1 to TRBJ2-7; D possibly uses TRBD1 or TRBD2 (5 bases each). The V gene's germline CDR1 is SGHRS and CDR2 YFSETQ. The V end lost 4 bases, the J end lost 2 bases, and 16 bases lay between the germline ends. This CDR3 contains 15 residues.

This clone was counted a single time. One end of the junction does not line up with germline, which may come from a read error. The chain couples TRBV5-1 to TRBJ1-2; 9 bases fit TRBD1. Germline assignment: CDR1 SGHRS and CDR2 YFSETQ. The CDR3 consists of 14 residues. CDR3 loop: CASSLGQGIYGYTF. The CDR3 DNA reads as TGTGCCAGCAGCTTGGGACAGGGCATATATGGCTACACCTTC.

CDR3 nucleotides: TGTGCCAGCAGCTTTCGCGGGACAGGGTTTAGGAAACTGTTTTTT. This translates into CASSFRGTGFRKLFF. This rearrangement joins TRBV5-6 to TRBJ1-4; 9 bases fit TRBD1. CDR1 SGHDT and CDR2 YYEEEE come from the germline V gene. The V gene end was trimmed by 2 bases and the J gene end by 11 bases; junction bases not matched to a gene: 10. The CDR3 runs 15 residues.

The CDR3 is CASSASGRNSYEQYF. The CDR3 DNA reads TGTGCCAGCAGTGCTTCGGGCAGAAACTCCTACGAGCAGTACTTC. The V call is TRBV11-2, the J call TRBJ2-7; D uncertain. This CDR3 has 15 amino acids. Germline V lookup: CDR1 SGHAT, CDR2 FQNNGV. The V end lost 6 bases, the J end lost 0 bases, and 15 bases lay between the germline ends.

Within the sample, this clone is medium-sized. V and J are TRBV4-2 and TRBJ1-1; D may be TRBD1 (6 bases). Deletions cut 4 bases from V and 1 base from J, with 7 bases between. The germline gives CDR1 LGHNA, CDR2 YNFKEQ. There are 13 residues in the CDR3. The CDR3 is CASSRGGNTEAFF. The CDR3 DNA follows: TGTGCCAGCAGCCGAGGGGGGAACACTGAAGCTTTCTTT.

The chain employs TRBV18 and TRBJ2-2; D may be TRBD2 (5 bases). V shed 4 bases and J shed 4 bases, with 16 bases lying between them. The CDR3 extends over 16 amino acids. Germline CDR1 KGHSH, CDR2 LQKENI. The CDR3 loop reads CASSLSQVGITGELFF. DNA for the CDR3: TGTGCCAGCTCACTATCCCAAGTCGGGATCACCGGGGAGCTGTTTTTT.

The V call is TRBV6-6, the J call TRBJ2-7, with D maybe TRBD2 (6 bases). Trimming removed 7 bases from V and 2 bases from J, with 12 bases in between. The CDR3 covers 13 residues. The germline V gene encodes CDR1 MNHNY and CDR2 SVGAGI (reference sequence). The CDR3 here is CASTKGRTYEQYF. The CDR3 DNA sequence: TGTGCCAGCACAAAGGGGAGGACCTACGAGCAGTACTTC.

The rearrangement uses TRBV18 and TRBJ1-1, with TRBD1 as a possible D gene (5 bases). This CDR3 region has 15 residues. Germline V lookup: CDR1 KGHSH, CDR2 LQKENI. V gave up 1 base and J gave up 2 bases, with 11 bases separating them. CDR3 sequence: CASSPRVTANTEAFF. In DNA, the CDR3 is TGTGCCAGCTCACCACGAGTGACAGCCAACACTGAAGCTTTCTTT.

The rearrangement links TRBV28 to TRBJ2-5; D assignment may be TRBD1 or TRBD2 (5 bases each). Germline V gene data show CDR1 as MDHEN and CDR2 as SYDVKM. CDR3 length: 11 amino acids. V was clipped by 8 bases and J by 5 bases, with 9 bases between them. The CDR3 coding sequence is TGTGCCAGCGGGGGTGAGGAGACCCAGTACTTC. This codes for CASGGEETQYF. Supplemented by reference TRBV28 and TRBJ2-5, the full variable domain reads DVKVTQSSRYLVKRTGEKVFLECVQDMDHENMFWYRQDPGLGLRLIYFSYDVKMKEKGDIPEGYSVSREKKERFSLILESASTNQTSMYLCASGGEETQYFGPGTRLLVL.

This clone occurred a few times. The CDR3 DNA reads TGTGCCATCAGTGAAGAGACTAGCCTCGCCCGGGGGCAGTTCTTC. Translating gives CAISEETSLARGQFF. The chain carries TRBV10-3 and TRBJ2-1; 7 positions agree with TRBD2. Germline V gives CDR1 ENHRY, CDR2 SYGVKD. V lost 3 bases and J lost 12; bases outside the gene matches: 14. The CDR3 has 15 amino acids.

This CDR3 is CASSVGLAGTTGELFF. The DNA of the CDR3 is TGTGCCAGCAGCGTAGGGTTAGCGGGGACCACCGGGGAGCTGTTTTTT. J is TRBJ2-2 and V is TRBV9; TRBD2 matches 8 bases. Per germline, CDR1 SGDLS and CDR2 YYNGEE. J lost 4 bases, V lost 0 bases, and 5 bases had no gene match. The CDR3 sequence is 16 residues long.

This clone was seen a single time. The rearrangement joins TRBV27 to TRBJ1-6, with D tentatively TRBD1 (5 bases). Trimming took 3 bases from V and 9 from J, leaving 9 bases between them. Germline CDR1 MNHEY, CDR2 SMNVEV (reference sequence). The CDR3 totals 13 residues. Written as DNA, the CDR3 is TGTGCCAGCAGTTTCCTTGGGGGTTCACCCCTCCACTTT. Protein sequence: CASSFLGGSPLHF.

This clone has more than one count but fewer than ten. This chain connects TRBV30 to TRBJ1-6; 8 bases align to TRBD1. Per the germline V gene, CDR1 is GTSNPN and CDR2 is SVGIG (reference sequence). The CDR3 spans 15 residues. The V gene end was trimmed by 2 bases and the J gene end by 9 bases; junction bases not matched to a gene: 9. The DNA for the CDR3 is TGTGCCTGGAGTCACGGACAGGGAAGGAGTTCACCCCTCCACTTT. Translated, it gives CAWSHGQGRSSPLHF.

The chain uses TRBV5-4 and TRBJ2-2, with TRBD2 matching 9 bases. The CDR3 is made up of 16 amino acids. V lost 7 bases to trimming and J lost 4 bases; unmatched junction nucleotides: 11. The V gene's germline CDR1 is SGHNT and CDR2 YYREEE (reference sequence). The CDR3 spells CASGWGAGGLTGELFF. Written as DNA, the CDR3 is TGTGCCAGCGGCTGGGGGGCGGGAGGGCTCACCGGGGAGCTGTTTTTT.

The V call is TRBV5-6, the J call TRBJ1-1; D unclear. CDR3 length: 11 residues. Per the germline V gene, CDR1 is SGHDT and CDR2 is YYEEEE. Deletions cut 4 bases from V and 4 bases from J, with 5 bases between. CDR3 nucleotide sequence: TGTGCCAGCAGCGTGAGCACTGAAGCTTTCTTT. This sequence encodes CASSVSTEAFF.

CDR3 residues: CASSPGQGARGWNTEAFF. CDR3 DNA sequence: TGTGCCAGCAGCCCCGGACAGGGGGCAAGGGGCTGGAACACTGAAGCTTTCTTT. This sequence joins TRBV4-2 and TRBJ1-1; 11 bases map to TRBD1. CDR3 length equals 18 residues. Germline CDR1 reads LGHNA; CDR2 reads YNFKEQ. Germline trimming cut 4 bases from V and 1 base from J; bases unmatched to any gene: 11.

The chain recombines TRBV30 with TRBJ2-7, with D tentatively TRBD2 (6 bases). The length of the CDR3 is 16 residues. The V end lost 2 bases, the J end lost 2 bases, and 19 bases lay between the germline ends. Looked up from germline, CDR1 is GTSNPN and CDR2 is SVGIG (reference sequence). DNA of the CDR3: TGTGCCTGGAGTCCGTGGTCTTTTGGAGGGGCCTACGAGCAGTACTTC. Translation gives CAWSPWSFGGAYEQYF.